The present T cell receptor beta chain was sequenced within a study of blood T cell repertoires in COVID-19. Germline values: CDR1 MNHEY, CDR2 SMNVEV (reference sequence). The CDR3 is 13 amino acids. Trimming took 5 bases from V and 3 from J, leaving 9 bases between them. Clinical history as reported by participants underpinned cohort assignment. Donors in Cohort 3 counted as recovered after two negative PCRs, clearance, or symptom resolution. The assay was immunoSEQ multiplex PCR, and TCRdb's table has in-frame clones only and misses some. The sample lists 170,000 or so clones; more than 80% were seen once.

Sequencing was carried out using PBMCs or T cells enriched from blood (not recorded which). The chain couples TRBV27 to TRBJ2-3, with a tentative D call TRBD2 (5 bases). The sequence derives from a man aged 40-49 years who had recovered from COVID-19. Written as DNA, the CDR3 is TGTGCCAGCAGTGGAGGTGGTACAGATACGCAGTATTTT. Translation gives CASSGGGTDTQYF.